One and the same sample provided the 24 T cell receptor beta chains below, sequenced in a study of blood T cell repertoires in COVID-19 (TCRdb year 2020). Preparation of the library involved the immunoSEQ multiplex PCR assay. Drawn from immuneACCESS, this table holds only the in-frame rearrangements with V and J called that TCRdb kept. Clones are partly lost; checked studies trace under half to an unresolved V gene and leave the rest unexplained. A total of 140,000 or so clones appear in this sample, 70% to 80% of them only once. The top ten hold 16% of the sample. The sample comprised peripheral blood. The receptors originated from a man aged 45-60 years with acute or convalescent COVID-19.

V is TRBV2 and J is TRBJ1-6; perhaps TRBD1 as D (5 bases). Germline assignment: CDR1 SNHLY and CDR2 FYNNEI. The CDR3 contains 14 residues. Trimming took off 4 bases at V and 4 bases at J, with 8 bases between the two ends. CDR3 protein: CASSGQGYNSPLHF. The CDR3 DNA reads TGTGCCAGCAGTGGTCAGGGATATAATTCACCCCTCCACTTT.

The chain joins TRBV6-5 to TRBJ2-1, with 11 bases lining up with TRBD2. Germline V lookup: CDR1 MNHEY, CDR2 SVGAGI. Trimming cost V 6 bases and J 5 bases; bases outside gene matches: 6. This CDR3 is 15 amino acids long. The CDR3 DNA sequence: TGTGCCAGCAGAAAACTAGCGGGGGTCAACAATGAGCAGTTCTTC. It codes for CASRKLAGVNNEQFF.

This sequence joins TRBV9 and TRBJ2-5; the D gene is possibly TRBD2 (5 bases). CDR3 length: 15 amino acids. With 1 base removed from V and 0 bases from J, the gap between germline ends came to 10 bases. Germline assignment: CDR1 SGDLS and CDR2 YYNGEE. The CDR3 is CASSVRAGDQETQYF. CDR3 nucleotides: TGTGCCAGCAGCGTAAGGGCCGGGGACCAAGAGACCCAGTACTTC.

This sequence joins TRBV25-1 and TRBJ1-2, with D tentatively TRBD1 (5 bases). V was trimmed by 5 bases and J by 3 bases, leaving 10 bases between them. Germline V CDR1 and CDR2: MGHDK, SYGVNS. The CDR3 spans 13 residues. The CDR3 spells CASSYGGDYGYTF. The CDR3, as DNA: TGTGCCAGCAGTTACGGGGGTGACTATGGCTACACCTTC.

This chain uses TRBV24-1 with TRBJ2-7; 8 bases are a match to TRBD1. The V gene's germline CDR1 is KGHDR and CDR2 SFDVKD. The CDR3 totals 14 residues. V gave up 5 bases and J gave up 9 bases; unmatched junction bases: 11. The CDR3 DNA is TGTGCCACCAGTGCTCCGGGACAGGCCCAAGGGCAGTACGTC. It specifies CATSAPGQAQGQYV.

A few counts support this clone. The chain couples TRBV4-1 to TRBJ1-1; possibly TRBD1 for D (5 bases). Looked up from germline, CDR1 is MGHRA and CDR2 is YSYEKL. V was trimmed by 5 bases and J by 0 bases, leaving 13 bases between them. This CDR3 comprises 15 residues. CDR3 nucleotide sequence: TGCGCCAGCAGCGACCGGGACTCCATGAACACTGAAGCTTTCTTT. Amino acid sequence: CASSDRDSMNTEAFF.

The CDR3 DNA sequence: TGTGCCAGCAGTGAATATGAGAACTATGGCTACACCTTC. This encodes CASSEYENYGYTF. This sequence joins TRBV6-1 and TRBJ1-2; D call uncertain. V lost 2 bases, J lost 2 bases, and 6 bases lay in between. Germline V gene lookup returns CDR1 MNHNS and CDR2 SASEGT. The CDR3 consists of 13 residues.

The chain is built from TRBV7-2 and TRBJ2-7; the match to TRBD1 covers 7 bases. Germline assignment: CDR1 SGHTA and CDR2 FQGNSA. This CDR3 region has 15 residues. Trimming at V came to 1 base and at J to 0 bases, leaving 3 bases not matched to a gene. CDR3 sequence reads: CASSLETGSSYEQYF. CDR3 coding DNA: TGTGCCAGCAGCTTAGAGACAGGGAGCTCCTACGAGCAGTACTTC.

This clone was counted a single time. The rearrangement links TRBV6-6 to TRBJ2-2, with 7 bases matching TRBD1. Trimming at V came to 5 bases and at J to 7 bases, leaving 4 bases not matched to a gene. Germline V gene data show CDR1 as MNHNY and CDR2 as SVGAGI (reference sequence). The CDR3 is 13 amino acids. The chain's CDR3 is CASSQGVGGELFF. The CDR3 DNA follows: TGTGCCAGCAGTCAGGGGGTGGGCGGGGAGCTGTTTTTT.

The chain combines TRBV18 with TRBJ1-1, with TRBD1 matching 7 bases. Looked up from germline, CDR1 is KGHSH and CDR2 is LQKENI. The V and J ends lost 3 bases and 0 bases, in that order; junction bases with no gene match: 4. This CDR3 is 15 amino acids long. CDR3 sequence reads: CASSPKGQMNTEAFF. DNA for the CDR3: TGTGCCAGCTCACCGAAGGGACAGATGAACACTGAAGCTTTCTTT. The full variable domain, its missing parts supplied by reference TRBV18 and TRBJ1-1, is NAGVMQNPRHLVRRRGQEARLRCSPMKGHSHVYWYRQLPEEGLKFMVYLQKENIIDESGMPKERFSAEFPKEGPSILRIQQVVRGDSAAYFCASSPKGQMNTEAFFGQGTRLTVV.

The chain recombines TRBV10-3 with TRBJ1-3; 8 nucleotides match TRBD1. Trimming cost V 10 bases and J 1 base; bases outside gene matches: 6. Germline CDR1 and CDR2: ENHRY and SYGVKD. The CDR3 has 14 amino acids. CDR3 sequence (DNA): TGTGCCAGCCGGACAGGGTCGTCTGGAAACACCATATATTTT. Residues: CASRTGSSGNTIYF.

The CDR3 reads CASSPLGGEQYV. CDR3 in DNA: TGTGCCAGCAGCCCCTTAGGGGGCGAGCAGTACGTC. V and J are TRBV5-4 and TRBJ2-7, with a tentative D call TRBD1 (6 bases). Germline CDR1 is SGHNT and CDR2 is YYREEE (reference sequence). Trimming took off 4 bases at V and 6 bases at J, with 11 bases between the two ends. The CDR3 has 12 residues.

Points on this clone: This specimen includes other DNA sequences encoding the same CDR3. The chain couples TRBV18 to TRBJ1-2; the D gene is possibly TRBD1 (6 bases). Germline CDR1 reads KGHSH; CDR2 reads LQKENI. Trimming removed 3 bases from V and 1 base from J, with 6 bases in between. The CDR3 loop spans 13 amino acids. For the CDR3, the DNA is TGTGCCAGCTCACCGGACAGTAACTATGGCTACACCTTC. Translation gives CASSPDSNYGYTF.

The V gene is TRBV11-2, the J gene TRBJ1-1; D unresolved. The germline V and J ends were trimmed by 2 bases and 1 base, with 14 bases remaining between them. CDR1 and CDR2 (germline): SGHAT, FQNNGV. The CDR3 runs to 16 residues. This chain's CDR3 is CASSLFGGIANTEAFF. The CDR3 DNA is TGTGCCAGCAGCTTATTCGGAGGAATCGCGAACACTGAAGCTTTCTTT.

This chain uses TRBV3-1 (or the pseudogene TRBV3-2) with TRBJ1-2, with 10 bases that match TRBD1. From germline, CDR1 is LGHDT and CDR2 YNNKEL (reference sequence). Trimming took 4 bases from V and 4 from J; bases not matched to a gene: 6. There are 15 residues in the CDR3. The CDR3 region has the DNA TGTGCCAGCAGCCCGGGACAGGGGTCGGCCTATGGCTACACCTTC. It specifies CASSPGQGSAYGYTF.

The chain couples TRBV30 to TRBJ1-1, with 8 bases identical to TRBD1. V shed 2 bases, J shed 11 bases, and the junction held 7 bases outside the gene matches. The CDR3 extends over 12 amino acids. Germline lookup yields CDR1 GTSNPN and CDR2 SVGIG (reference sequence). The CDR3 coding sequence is TGTGCCTGGAGTATCGATAGACAGGGGGCTTTCTTT. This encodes CAWSIDRQGAFF.

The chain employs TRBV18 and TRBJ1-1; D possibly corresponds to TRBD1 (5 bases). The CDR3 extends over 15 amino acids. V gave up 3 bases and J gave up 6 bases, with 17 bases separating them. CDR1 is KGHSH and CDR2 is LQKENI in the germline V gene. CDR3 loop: CASSPLGRGDPEAFF. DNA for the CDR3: TGTGCCAGCTCACCTTTGGGCCGGGGGGATCCTGAAGCTTTCTTT.

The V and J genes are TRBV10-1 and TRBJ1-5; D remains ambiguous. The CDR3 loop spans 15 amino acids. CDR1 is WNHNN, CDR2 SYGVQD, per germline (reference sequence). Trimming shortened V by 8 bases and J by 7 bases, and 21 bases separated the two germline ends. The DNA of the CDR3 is TGCGCCAGCCCTAACCTCCGAGCGCGAGGACAGCCCCAGCATTTT. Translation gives CASPNLRARGQPQHF.

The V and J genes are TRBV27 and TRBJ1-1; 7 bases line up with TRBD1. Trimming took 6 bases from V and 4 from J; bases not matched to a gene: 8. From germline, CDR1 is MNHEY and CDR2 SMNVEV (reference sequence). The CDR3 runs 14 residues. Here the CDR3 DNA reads TGTGCCAGCAGATTACAGGGGCTGGGCACTGAAGCTTTCTTT. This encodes CASRLQGLGTEAFF.

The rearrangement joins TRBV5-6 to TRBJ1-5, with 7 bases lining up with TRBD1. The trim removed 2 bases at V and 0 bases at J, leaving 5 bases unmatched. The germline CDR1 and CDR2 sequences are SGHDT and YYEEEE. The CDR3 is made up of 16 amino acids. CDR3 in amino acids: CASSLQGPISNQPQHF. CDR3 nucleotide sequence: TGTGCCAGCAGCTTACAGGGGCCGATTAGCAATCAGCCCCAGCATTTT.

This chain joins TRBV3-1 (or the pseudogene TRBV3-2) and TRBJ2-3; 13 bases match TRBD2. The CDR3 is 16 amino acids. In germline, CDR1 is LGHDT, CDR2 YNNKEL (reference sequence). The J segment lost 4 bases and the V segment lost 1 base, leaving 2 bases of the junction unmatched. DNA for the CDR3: TGTGCCAGCAGCCAAGGACTAGCGGGGGGCCCAGATACGCAGTATTTT. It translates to CASSQGLAGGPDTQYF.

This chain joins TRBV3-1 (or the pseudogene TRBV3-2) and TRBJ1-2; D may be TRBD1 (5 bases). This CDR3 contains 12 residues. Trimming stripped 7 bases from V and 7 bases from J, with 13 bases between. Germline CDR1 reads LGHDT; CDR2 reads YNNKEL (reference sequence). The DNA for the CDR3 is TGTGCCAGCAATGACAGATTCACTGGCTACACCTTC. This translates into CASNDRFTGYTF.

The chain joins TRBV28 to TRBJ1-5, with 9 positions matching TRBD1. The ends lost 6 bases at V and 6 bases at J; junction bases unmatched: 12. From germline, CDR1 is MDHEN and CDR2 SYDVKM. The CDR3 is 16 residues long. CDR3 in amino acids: CASSILGTGRSQPQHF. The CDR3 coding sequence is TGTGCCAGCAGCATATTAGGGACAGGGAGAAGTCAGCCCCAGCATTTT. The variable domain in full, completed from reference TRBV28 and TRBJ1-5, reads DVKVTQSSRYLVKRTGEKVFLECVQDMDHENMFWYRQDPGLGLRLIYFSYDVKMKEKGDIPEGYSVSREKKERFSLILESASTNQTSMYLCASSILGTGRSQPQHFGDGTRLSIL.

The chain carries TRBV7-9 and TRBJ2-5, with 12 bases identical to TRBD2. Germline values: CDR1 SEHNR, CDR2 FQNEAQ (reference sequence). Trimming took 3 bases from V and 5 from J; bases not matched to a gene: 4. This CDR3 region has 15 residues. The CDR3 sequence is CASSFRTSGIETQYF. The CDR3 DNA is TGTGCCAGCAGCTTTAGGACTAGCGGGATTGAGACCCAGTACTTC.